Reported below is one TCR beta chain. This specimen comes from a study of blood T cell repertoires in COVID-19. Here immunoSEQ multiplex PCR was the method, and the copy in TCRdb shows in-frame clones only, minus some. Of 300,000 to 350,000 clones in the sample, around 90% are singletons; the top ten hold around 2.1%. The CDR3 covers 12 residues. CDR1 is LNHDA and CDR2 is SQIVND in the germline V gene (reference sequence). With V trimmed by 7 bases and J by 7 bases, 4 bases remained unmatched. The genes are TRBV19 and TRBJ1-5, with 7 bases that match TRBD1. The TCR was taken from a man between 18 and 29 years old with active or convalescent COVID-19. Sequenced input: peripheral blood. The CDR3 nucleotides are TGTGCCAGTACAGGGGGGCACCAGCCCCAGCATTTT. It is translated as CASTGGHQPQHF.